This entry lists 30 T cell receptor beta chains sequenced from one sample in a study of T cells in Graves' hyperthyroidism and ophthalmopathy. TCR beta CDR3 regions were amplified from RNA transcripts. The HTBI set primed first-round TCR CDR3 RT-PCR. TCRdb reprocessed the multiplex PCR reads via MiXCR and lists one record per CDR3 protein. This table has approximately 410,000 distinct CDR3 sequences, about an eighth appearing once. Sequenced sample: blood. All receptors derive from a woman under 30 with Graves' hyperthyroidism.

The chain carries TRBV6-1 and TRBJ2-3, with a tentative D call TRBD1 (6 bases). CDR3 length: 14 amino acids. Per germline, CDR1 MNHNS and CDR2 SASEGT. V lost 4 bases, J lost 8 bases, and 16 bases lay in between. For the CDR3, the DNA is TGTGCCAGCAGTGGTGGGACAATTATCAGTACGCAGTATTTT. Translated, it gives CASSGGTIISTQYF.

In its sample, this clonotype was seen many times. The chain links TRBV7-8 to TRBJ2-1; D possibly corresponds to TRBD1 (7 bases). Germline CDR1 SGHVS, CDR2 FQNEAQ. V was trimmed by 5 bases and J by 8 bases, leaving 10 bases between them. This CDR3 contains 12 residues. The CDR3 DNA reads TGTGCCAGCAGCCCCAGGGGGGATGAGCAGTTCTTC. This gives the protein CASSPRGDEQFF.

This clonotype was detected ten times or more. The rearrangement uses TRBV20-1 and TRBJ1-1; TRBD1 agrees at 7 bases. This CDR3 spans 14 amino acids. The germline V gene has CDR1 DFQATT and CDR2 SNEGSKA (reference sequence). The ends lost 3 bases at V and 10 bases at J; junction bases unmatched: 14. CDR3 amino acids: CSARRPGQAQGAFF. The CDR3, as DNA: TGCAGTGCTAGGCGACCCGGACAGGCCCAGGGAGCTTTCTTT.

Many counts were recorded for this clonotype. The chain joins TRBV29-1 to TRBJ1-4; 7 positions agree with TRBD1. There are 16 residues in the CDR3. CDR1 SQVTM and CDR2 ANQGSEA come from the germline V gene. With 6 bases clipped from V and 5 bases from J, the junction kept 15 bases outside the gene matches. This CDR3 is CSVYTGAHGKNEKLFF. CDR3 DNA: TGCAGCGTGTACACAGGGGCGCACGGAAAAAATGAAAAACTGTTTTTT. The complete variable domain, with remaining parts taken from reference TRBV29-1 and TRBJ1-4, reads SAVISQKPSRDICQRGTSLTIQCQVDSQVTMMFWYRQQPGQSLTLIATANQGSEATYESGFVIDKFPISRPNLTFSTLTVSNMSPEDSSIYLCSVYTGAHGKNEKLFFGSGTQLSVL.

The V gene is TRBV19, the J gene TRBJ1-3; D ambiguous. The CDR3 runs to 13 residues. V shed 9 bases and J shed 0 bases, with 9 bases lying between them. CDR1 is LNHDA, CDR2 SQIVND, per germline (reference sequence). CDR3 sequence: CASLQNSGNTIYF. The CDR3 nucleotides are TGTGCCAGCCTCCAGAACTCTGGAAACACCATATATTTT.

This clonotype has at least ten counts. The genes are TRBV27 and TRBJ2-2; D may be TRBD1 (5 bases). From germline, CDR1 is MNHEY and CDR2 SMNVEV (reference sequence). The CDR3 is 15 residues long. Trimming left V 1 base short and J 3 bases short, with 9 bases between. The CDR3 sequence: CASSLFGRDTGELFF. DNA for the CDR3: TGTGCCAGCAGTTTATTTGGCAGGGACACCGGGGAGCTGTTTTTT.

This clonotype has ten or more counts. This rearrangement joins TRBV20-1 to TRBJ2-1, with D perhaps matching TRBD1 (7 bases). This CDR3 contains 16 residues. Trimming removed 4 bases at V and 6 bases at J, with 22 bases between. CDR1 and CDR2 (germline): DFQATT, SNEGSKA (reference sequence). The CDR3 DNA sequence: TGCAGTGCTAAGGGTGGCGGAGGGGGCACCTCCAATGAGCAGTTCTTC. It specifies CSAKGGGGGTSNEQFF.

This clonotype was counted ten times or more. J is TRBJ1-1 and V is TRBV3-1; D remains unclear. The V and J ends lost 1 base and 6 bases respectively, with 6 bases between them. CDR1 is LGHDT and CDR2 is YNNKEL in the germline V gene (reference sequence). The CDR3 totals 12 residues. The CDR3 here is CASSQGIAEAFF. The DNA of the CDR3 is TGTGCCAGCAGCCAAGGGATCGCTGAAGCTTTCTTT.

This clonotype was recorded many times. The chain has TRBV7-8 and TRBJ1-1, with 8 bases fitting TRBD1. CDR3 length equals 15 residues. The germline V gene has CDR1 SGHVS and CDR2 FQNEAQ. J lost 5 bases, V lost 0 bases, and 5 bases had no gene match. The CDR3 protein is CASSLAPGGGTEAFF. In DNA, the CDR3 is TGTGCCAGCAGCTTAGCTCCAGGGGGCGGAACTGAAGCTTTCTTT. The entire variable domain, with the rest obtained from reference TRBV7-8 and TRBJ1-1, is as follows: GAGVSQSPRYKVAKRGQDVALRCDPISGHVSLFWYQQALGQGPEFLTYFQNEAQLDKSGLPSDRFFAERPEGSVSTLKIQRTQQEDSAVYLCASSLAPGGGTEAFFGQGTRLTVV.

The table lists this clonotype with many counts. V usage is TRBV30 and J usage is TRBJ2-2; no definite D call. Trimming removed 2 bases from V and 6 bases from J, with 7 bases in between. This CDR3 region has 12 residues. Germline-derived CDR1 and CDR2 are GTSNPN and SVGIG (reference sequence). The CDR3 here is CAWSRIAGELFF. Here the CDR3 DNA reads TGTGCCTGGAGTCGGATTGCCGGGGAGCTGTTTTTT.

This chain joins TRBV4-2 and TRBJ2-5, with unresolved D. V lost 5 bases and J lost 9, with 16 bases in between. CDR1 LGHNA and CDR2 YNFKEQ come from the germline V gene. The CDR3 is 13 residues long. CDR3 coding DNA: TGTGCCAGCAGCACCTCCGGGTTTGTGGCCCAGTACTTC. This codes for CASSTSGFVAQYF.

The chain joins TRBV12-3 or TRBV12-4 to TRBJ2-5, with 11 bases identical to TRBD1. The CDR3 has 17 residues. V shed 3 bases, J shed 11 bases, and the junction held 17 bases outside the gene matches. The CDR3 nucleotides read TGTGCCAGCAGTTTCCGGGACAGGGGGTATATCGGAGGTATACAGTACTTC. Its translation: CASSFRDRGYIGGIQYF.

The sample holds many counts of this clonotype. The CDR3 DNA follows: TGCAGCGTCACCAGTAGCGGGTTCACAGATACGCAGTATTTT. The encoded protein is CSVTSSGFTDTQYF. The chain couples TRBV29-1 to TRBJ2-3; TRBD2 aligns across 7 bases. From germline, CDR1 is SQVTM and CDR2 ANQGSEA. The V segment lost 6 bases and the J segment 2 bases; nucleotides outside the gene matches: 8. CDR3 length equals 14 residues.

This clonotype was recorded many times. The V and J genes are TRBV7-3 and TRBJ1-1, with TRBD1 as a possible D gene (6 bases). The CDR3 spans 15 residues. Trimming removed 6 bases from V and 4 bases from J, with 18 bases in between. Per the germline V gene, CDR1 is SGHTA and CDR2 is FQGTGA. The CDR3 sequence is CASSPNGGGLTEAFF. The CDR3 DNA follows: TGTGCCAGCAGTCCAAACGGGGGGGGGCTCACTGAAGCTTTCTTT.

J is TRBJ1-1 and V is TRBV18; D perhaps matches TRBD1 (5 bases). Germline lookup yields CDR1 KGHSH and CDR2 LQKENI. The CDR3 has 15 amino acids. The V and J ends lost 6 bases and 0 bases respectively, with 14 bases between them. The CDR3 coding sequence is TGTGCCAGCTCTTCCCGGGGCCCAATGAACACTGAAGCTTTCTTT. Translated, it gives CASSSRGPMNTEAFF.

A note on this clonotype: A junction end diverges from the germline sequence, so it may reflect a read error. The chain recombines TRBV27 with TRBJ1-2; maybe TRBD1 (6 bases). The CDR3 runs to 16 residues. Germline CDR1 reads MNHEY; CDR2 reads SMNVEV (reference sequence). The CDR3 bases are TGTGGCAGCAGTTTATACGCCAGGGGAGCTAACTATGGCTACACCTTC. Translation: CGSSLYARGANYGYTF.

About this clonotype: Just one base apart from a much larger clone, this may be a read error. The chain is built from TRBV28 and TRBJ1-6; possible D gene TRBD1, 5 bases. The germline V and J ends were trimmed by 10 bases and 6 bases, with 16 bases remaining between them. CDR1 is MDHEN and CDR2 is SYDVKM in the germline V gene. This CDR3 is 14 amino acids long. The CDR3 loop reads CATIRDGLNSPLHF. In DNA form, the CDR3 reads TGTGCCACCATCCGGGACGGACTTAATTCACCCCTCCACTTT.

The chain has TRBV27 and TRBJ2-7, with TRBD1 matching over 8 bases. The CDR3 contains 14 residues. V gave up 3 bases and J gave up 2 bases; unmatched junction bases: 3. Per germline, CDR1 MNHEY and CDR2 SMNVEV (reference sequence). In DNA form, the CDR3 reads TGTGCCAGCAGTTTGGACAGGGCGACCTACGAGCAGTACTTC. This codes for CASSLDRATYEQYF.

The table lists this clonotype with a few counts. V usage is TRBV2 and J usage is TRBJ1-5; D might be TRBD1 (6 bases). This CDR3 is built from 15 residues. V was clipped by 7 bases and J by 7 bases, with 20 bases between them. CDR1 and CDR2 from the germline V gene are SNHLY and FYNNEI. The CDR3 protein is CASTQMSGGEQPQHF. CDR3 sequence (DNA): TGTGCCAGCACCCAAATGTCCGGGGGCGAACAGCCCCAGCATTTT.

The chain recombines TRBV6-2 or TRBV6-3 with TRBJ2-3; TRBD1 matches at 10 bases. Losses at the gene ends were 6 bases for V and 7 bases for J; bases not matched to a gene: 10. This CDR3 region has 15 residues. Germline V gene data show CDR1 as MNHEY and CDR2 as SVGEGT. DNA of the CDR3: TGTGCCAGCAGACCCGGGACAGGGGATGGAAATACGCAGTATTTT. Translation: CASRPGTGDGNTQYF.

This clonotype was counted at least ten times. CDR3 nucleotide sequence: TGTGCCAGCAGTGCGACAGAAATCAAGCCCCAGCATTTT. This codes for CASSATEIKPQHF. The J gene is TRBJ1-5, the V gene TRBV6-1; the D gene is possibly TRBD1 (5 bases). The CDR3 length is 13 residues. Germline V lookup: CDR1 MNHNS, CDR2 SASEGT. The V and J ends lost 4 bases and 8 bases respectively, with 12 bases between them.

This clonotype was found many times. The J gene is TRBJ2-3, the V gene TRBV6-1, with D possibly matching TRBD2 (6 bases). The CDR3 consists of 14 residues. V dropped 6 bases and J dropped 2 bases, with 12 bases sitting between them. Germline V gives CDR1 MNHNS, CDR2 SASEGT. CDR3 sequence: CASREGSVTDTQYF. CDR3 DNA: TGTGCCAGCAGGGAGGGAAGTGTCACAGATACGCAGTATTTT.

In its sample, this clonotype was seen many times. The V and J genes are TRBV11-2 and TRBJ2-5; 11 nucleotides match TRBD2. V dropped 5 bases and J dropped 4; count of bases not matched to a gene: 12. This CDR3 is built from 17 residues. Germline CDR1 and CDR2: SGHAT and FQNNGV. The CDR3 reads CASSPGGVLAGVETQYF. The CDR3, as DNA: TGTGCCAGCAGCCCTGGGGGGGTACTAGCGGGAGTAGAGACCCAGTACTTC.

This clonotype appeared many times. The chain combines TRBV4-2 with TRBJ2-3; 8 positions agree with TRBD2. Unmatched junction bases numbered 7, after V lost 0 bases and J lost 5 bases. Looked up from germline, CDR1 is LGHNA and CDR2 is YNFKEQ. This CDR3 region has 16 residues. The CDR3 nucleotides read TGTGCCAGCAGCCAAGATACTAGCGGTTTGGGAGATACGCAGTATTTT. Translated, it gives CASSQDTSGLGDTQYF.

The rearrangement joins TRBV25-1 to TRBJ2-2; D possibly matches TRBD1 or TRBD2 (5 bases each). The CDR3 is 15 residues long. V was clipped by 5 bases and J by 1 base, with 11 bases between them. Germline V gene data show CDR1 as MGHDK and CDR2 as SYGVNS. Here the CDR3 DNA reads TGTGCCAGCAGTCCTAGAGGGGTGAACACCGGGGAGCTGTTTTTT. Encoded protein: CASSPRGVNTGELFF. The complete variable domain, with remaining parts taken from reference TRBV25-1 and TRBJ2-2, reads EADIYQTPRYLVIGTGKKITLECSQTMGHDKMYWYQQDPGMELHLIHYSYGVNSTEKGDLSSESTVSRIRTEHFPLTLESARPSHTSQYLCASSPRGVNTGELFFGEGSRLTVL.

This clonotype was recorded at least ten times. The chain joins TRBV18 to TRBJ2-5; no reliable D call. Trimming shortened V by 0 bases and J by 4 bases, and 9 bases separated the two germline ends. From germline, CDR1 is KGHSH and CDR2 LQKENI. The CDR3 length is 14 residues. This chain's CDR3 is CASSPPANGETQYF. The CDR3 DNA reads TGTGCCAGCTCACCACCGGCAAACGGAGAGACCCAGTACTTC.

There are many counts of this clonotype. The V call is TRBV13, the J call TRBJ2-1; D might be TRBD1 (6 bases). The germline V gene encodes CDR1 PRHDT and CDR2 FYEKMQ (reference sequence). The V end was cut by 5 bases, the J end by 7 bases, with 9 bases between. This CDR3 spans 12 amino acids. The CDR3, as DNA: TGTGCCAGCAGCCCAGACAGGAATGAGCAGTTCTTC. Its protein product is CASSPDRNEQFF.

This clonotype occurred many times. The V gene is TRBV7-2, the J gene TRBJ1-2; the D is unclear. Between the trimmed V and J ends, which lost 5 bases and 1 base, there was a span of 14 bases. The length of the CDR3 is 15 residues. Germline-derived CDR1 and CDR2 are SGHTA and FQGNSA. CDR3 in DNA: TGTGCCAGCAGCAGAGCCCCCGTGGGTAACTATGGCTACACCTTC. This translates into CASSRAPVGNYGYTF.

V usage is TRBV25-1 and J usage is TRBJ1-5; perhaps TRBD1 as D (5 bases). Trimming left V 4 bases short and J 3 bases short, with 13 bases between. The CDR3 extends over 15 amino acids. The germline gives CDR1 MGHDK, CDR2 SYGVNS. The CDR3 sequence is CASSAPGDPNQPQHF. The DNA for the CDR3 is TGTGCCAGCAGTGCTCCGGGGGACCCCAATCAGCCCCAGCATTTT.

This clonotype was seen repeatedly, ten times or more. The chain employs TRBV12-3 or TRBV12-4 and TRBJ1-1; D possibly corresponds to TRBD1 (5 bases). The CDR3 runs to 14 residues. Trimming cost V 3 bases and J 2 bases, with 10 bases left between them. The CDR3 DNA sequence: TGTGCCAGCAGTTTGGGGGGGATAAACACTGAAGCTTTCTTT. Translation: CASSLGGINTEAFF.